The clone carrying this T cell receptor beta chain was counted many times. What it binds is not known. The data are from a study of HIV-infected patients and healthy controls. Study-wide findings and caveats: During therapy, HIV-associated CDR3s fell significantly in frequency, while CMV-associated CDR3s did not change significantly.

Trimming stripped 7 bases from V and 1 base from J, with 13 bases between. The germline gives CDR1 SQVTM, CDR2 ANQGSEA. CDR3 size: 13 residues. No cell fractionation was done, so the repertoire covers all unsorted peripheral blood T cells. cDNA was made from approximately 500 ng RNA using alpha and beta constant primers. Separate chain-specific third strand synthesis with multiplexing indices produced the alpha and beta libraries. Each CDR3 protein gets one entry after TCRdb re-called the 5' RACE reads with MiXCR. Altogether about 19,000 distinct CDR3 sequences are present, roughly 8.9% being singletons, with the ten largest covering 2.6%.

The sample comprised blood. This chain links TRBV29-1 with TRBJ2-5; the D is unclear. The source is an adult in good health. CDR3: CSAHLRPQETQYF. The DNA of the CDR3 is TGCAGCGCCCATTTGAGGCCCCAAGAGACCCAGTACTTC. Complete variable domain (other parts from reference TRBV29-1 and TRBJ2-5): SAVISQKPSRDICQRGTSLTIQCQVDSQVTMMFWYRQQPGQSLTLIATANQGSEATYESGFVIDKFPISRPNLTFSTLTVSNMSPEDSSIYLCSAHLRPQETQYFGPGTRLLVL.